Listed below are T cell receptor beta chains from one sample, sequenced in a study of response to subunit inactivated influenza vaccine. In TCRdb, the RT-PCR reads were re-called with MiXCR into one record per CDR3 protein. The data show 860,000 or so distinct CDR3 sequences, around 20% seen once. The sequencing here drew on PBMCs from blood, taken 4 to 6 days after vaccination. The receptors derive from a man in his fifties who received an inactivated influenza vaccine. Each CDR3 is given with its conserved first and last residue. Fields, in order: D gene, J gene, V gene, CDR3 protein. The D gene is left open where the match is weak.

NA | TRBJ1-1 | TRBV4-3 | CASSQDWGLGNTEAFF
NA | TRBJ1-2 | TRBV12-3/TRBV12-4 | CASSFADGYTF
TRBD2 | TRBJ2-5 | TRBV4-2 | CASSQEWNSGGETQYF
TRBD2 | TRBJ2-1 | TRBV5-8 | CASSLATLTSGRENQFF
TRBD2 | TRBJ2-7 | TRBV12-3/TRBV12-4 | CASNEAGASYEQYF
NA | TRBJ1-1 | TRBV7-8 | CASSLRTGQVLNTEAFF
NA | TRBJ2-7 | TRBV28 | CASSTQGREQYF
TRBD1 | TRBJ2-2 | TRBV5-1 | CASRGTGNPNTGELFF
NA | TRBJ2-1 | TRBV6-6 | CASSPGFNEQFF
NA | TRBJ2-2 | TRBV6-2/TRBV6-3 | CASSYSRGYANTGELFF
TRBD2 | TRBJ2-1 | TRBV5-1 | CASSFDLSISGGAIYNEQFF
NA | TRBJ2-7 | TRBV4-2 | CASSPGLYLEQYF
TRBD1 | TRBJ2-7 | TRBV6-1 | CASSGLPGQGVEQYF
NA | TRBJ2-4 | TRBV6-5 | CASSYSRGAKNIQYF
TRBD2 | TRBJ2-5 | TRBV20-1 | CSARDDRSQSGSRETQYF
TRBD2 | TRBJ2-5 | TRBV7-2 | CASSLAGAGGQETQYF
NA | TRBJ2-3 | TRBV13 | CASSLPGQSPSTDTQYF
NA | TRBJ1-4 | TRBV7-8 | CASSFGPLRDEKLFF
NA | TRBJ1-5 | TRBV7-8 | CASSLTPTGQPQHF
NA | TRBJ2-1 | TRBV5-6 | CASSLRRGEGNEQFF
NA | TRBJ2-7 | TRBV7-8 | CASSFGRRSHEQYF
TRBD1 | TRBJ2-7 | TRBV10-2 | CASSESLDRGWNEQYF
TRBD1 | TRBJ2-7 | TRBV20-1 | CSAKSSGGDEQYF
TRBD1 | TRBJ2-5 | TRBV6-1 | CASSNQGARETQYF
TRBD2 | TRBJ2-7 | TRBV7-2 | CASSPTSGTIYEQYF
NA | TRBJ2-1 | TRBV6-6 | CASFWKEDEQFF
NA | TRBJ2-7 | TRBV4-3 | CASSQELPSYEQYF
NA | TRBJ2-6 | TRBV12-3/TRBV12-4 | CASSSGRISSGANVLTF
NA | TRBJ1-1 | TRBV4-3 | CASSQTEQNTEAFF
NA | TRBJ2-3 | TRBV5-1 | CASSLGGRNTDTQYF
TRBD2 | TRBJ2-7 | TRBV5-1 | CASSLTSGMGYEQYF
TRBD1 | TRBJ1-2 | TRBV6-2/TRBV6-3 | CASSSGQRYGYTF
NA | TRBJ2-3 | TRBV27 | CASRRYITDTQYF
NA | TRBJ2-7 | TRBV20-1 | CSAKGYSYEQYF
TRBD2 | TRBJ2-3 | TRBV3-1 | CTSTPRSGGNLARADTQYF
TRBD2 | TRBJ2-5 | TRBV12-3/TRBV12-4 | CASSWSSGGPETQYF
TRBD1 | TRBJ1-1 | TRBV6-2/TRBV6-3 | CASSFDGQVRIEMNTEAFF
NA | TRBJ1-3 | TRBV7-8 | CASRPFAGSSGNTIYF
NA | TRBJ2-7 | TRBV4-3 | CASSQLFGGEQYF
TRBD2 | TRBJ2-5 | TRBV20-1 | CSARLPLASGGAGWKTQYF
TRBD2 | TRBJ2-3 | TRBV6-2/TRBV6-3 | CASSPGTSGDYPPTDTQYF
NA | TRBJ2-3 | TRBV28 | CASSSGGEPADTQYF
NA | TRBJ2-1 | TRBV10-3 | CAISESIVGGNEQFF
NA | TRBJ2-7 | TRBV6-1 | CASTPQRNLWVNEQYF
NA | TRBJ2-2 | TRBV6-2/TRBV6-3 | CASNDYTGELFF
TRBD2 | TRBJ2-1 | TRBV27 | CASSLALAVTYNEQFF
TRBD2 | TRBJ2-3 | TRBV29-1 | CSGVLAGGPTDTQYF
TRBD2 | TRBJ2-1 | TRBV5-1 | CASSLSAGRGASYNEQFF
NA | TRBJ2-3 | TRBV7-2 | CASSLGRGAKGQYF
TRBD1 | TRBJ2-1 | TRBV5-1 | CASSLGNRGDEQFF
NA | TRBJ2-2 | TRBV10-3 | CAISDRELNTGELFF
TRBD1 | TRBJ1-3 | TRBV6-5 | CASSYSDRSFSGNTIYF
NA | TRBJ1-5 | TRBV7-2 | CASSLRVGGNQPQHF